A selection of T cell receptor beta chains follows, all from one sample in a study of tumor and adjacent non-tumor tissue in lung cancer. TCRdb redid the calling of the multiplex PCR reads with MiXCR, one entry per CDR3 protein. The sample lists 40,000 to 50,000 distinct CDR3 sequences, 60% to 65% seen once, with approximately 30% in the top ten. The sequenced sample was distant non-tumor lung tissue. These receptors all come from an older woman with non-small cell lung cancer. CDR3s include the opening cysteine and the closing phenylalanine or tryptophan. The D gene is left open where the match is weak. A clone size is listed for some rows: how often the clone was seen (once, few, many), or a class if it is expanded.

>NA|TRBJ2-7|TRBV29-1|NA
CIVEDSGRTGSYEQYF
TGCATCGTTGAAGATTCGGGCAGGACTGGATCCTACGAGCAGTACTTC
>NA|TRBJ2-2|TRBV5-8|once
CASSLNAGPWELFF
TGTGCCAGCAGTTTGAACGCGGGCCCCTGGGAGCTGTTTTTT
>NA|TRBJ2-7|TRBV7-9|NA
CASSSFVSPPYEHYF
TGTGCCAGCAGCTCTTTTGTATCCCCCCCCTACGAGCATTACTTC
>TRBD1|TRBJ2-7|TRBV29-1|NA
CSTDTGTGGDEQYF
TGCAGCACTGACACCGGGACAGGGGGCGACGAGCAGTACTTC
>NA|TRBJ2-3|TRBV7-8|NA
CASCLASQGSADTQYF
TGTGCCAGCTGCTTAGCGTCGCAGGGGTCCGCAGATACGCAGTATTTT
>NA|TRBJ2-3|TRBV6-2/TRBV6-3|NA
CASTTDNSDAQYF
TGTGCCAGTACCACGGACAATTCGGATGCGCAGTATTTT
>NA|TRBJ2-1|TRBV5-4|NA
CASSLYNEQIF
TGTGCCAGCAGCTTATACAATGAGCAGATCTTC
>TRBD1|TRBJ2-3|TRBV11-3|NA
CARVFRGGAGDTQYF
TGTGCCAGGGTCTTTAGAGGGGGCGCAGGGGATACGCAGTATTTT
>NA|TRBJ1-1|TRBV6-1|medium-sized
CASSEPGNTEAFF
TGTGCCAGCAGTGAACCAGGGAACACTGAAGCTTTCTTT
>NA|TRBJ2-3|TRBV4-1|NA
CASSRDTITDTQCF
TGCGCCAGCAGTCGAGATACTATCACAGATACGCAGTGTTTT
>NA|TRBJ1-2|TRBV6-1|NA
CVSNEEPRSYGYTF
TGTGTCAGCAATGAGGAACCACGGAGCTATGGCTACACCTTC
>TRBD2|TRBJ2-1|TRBV6-2/TRBV6-3|once
CASSFGTNGRTRNGRFF
TGTGCCAGCAGTTTCGGGACTAACGGGAGGACGCGTAATGGGCGGTTCTTC
>TRBD2|TRBJ2-1|TRBV2|NA
CASLAGGLGNEQFF
TGTGCCAGCCTAGCGGGAGGGCTAGGGAATGAGCAGTTCTTC
>NA|TRBJ2-7|TRBV28|many
CASSSPGTNEQYF
TGTGCCAGCAGTTCCCCTGGGACCAACGAGCAGTACTTC
>NA|TRBJ2-3|TRBV5-1|NA
CASSTEAGTITDTQYF
TGCGCCAGCAGCACGGAGGCGGGAACGATCACAGATACGCAGTATTTT
>NA|TRBJ2-1|TRBV14|NA
CASTHEGWSFYNEQFF
TGTGCCAGCACCCATGAGGGGTGGAGCTTCTACAATGAGCAGTTCTTC
>TRBD1|TRBJ2-1|TRBV5-5|many
CASSPPTGGAYNEQFF
TGTGCCAGCAGCCCACCGACAGGGGGCGCTTACAATGAGCAGTTCTTC
>NA|TRBJ2-3|TRBV28|few
CASNPRGVDTQYF
TGTGCCAGCAACCCGAGGGGGGTAGATACGCAGTATTTT
>NA|TRBJ2-1|TRBV29-1|NA
CSIRLGSVNEQFF
TGCAGCATCCGACTAGGTTCGGTCAATGAGCAGTTCTTC
>TRBD1|TRBJ2-1|TRBV29-1|NA
CSSRQGQDNEQLF
TGCAGCTCTCGACAGGGGCAGGACAATGAGCAGCTCTTC
>TRBD1|TRBJ1-6|TRBV20-1|NA
CSTGEETRGWNSPLHF
TGCAGTACTGGAGAGGAAACCAGGGGGTGGAATTCACCCCTCCACTTT
>NA|TRBJ2-7|TRBV12-3/TRBV12-4|NA
CASGPREAGKTEQYF
TGTGCCAGCGGCCCGAGGGAGGCGGGAAAGACCGAGCAGTACTTC
>TRBD2|TRBJ2-7|TRBV28|NA
CAISGNEQYF
TGTGCCATCAGCGGGAACGAGCAGTACTTC
>NA|TRBJ1-1|TRBV11-3|NA
CASSGRGDTEAFF
TGTGCGAGTAGCGGCCGGGGGGACACTGAAGCTTTCTTT
>TRBD1|TRBJ2-7|TRBV6-5|NA
CVSNSGTGSYEHYF
TGTGTCAGCAACTCCGGGACAGGGTCCTACGAGCACTACTTC
>NA|TRBJ1-5|TRBV6-6|NA
CASSRRHQDSNQPQHF
TGTGCCAGCAGCCGTAGACATCAGGATAGCAATCAGCCCCAGCATTTT
>TRBD1|TRBJ1-5|TRBV5-5|many
CASSSDRARGQPQHF
TGTGCCAGCAGCTCGGACAGGGCGAGGGGTCAGCCCCAGCATTTT
>NA|TRBJ1-1|TRBV5-6|NA
CASSLEQGSPAFF
TGTGCCAGCAGCTTGGAACAGGGCAGCCCAGCTTTCTTC
>NA|TRBJ2-7|TRBV6-6|NA
CASSYPMKAPSYEQYF
TGTGCCAGCAGCTACCCGATGAAGGCCCCTTCCTACGAGCAGTACTTC